Reported below is one T cell receptor beta chain. Its antigen remains unidentified. The entry originates in a study of cytomegalovirus exposure and HLA in healthy donors. Study-wide context: Later, an analysis reported that the 95 to 150 validation repertoires had used the same platform as the roughly 700 first-cohort repertoires.

The V segment lost 5 bases and the J segment 2 bases; nucleotides outside the gene matches: 3. In germline, CDR1 is SNHLY, CDR2 FYNNEI. The CDR3 runs to 15 residues. Findings and limits, study-wide: In vitro checks showed that a few CMV-associated chains really do target CMV antigens. Researchers counted over 150 TCR beta chains as cytomegalovirus-associated.

Assay: immunoSEQ multiplex PCR; the TCRdb copy retains only in-frame clones and omits some. Of fewer than 70,000 clones in the sample, roughly 94% were seen once. The chain employs TRBV2 and TRBJ2-7, with 13 bases lining up with TRBD2. The receptor was isolated from a woman aged 18-30 years in good health and CMV-seropositive. The sequencing input was PBMCs. DNA for the CDR3: TGTGCCAGCAGTTCACTAGCGGGGGGGACCTACGAGCAGTACTTC. It specifies CASSSLAGGTYEQYF.